The 9 T cell receptor beta chains presented below share a single source sample, sequenced in a study of blood T cell repertoires in COVID-19. Using immunoSEQ multiplex PCR, the repertoire was profiled, and TCRdb retains in-frame clones only, with some absent. The sample shows 250,000 to 300,000 clones, roughly 91% of them seen only once. Sequences were obtained from PBMCs or T cells enriched from blood (not recorded which). The receptors here all came from an older woman who had recovered from COVID-19.

V usage is TRBV2 and J usage is TRBJ2-1, with D perhaps matching TRBD2 (6 bases). The CDR3 totals 13 residues. V shed 8 bases and J shed 2 bases, with 10 bases lying between them. Germline V gene lookup returns CDR1 SNHLY and CDR2 FYNNEI. The CDR3 DNA sequence: TGTGCCAGCGGGGACTCCGCCTACAATGAGCAGTTCTTC. Its protein product is CASGDSAYNEQFF.

The chain combines TRBV6-5 with TRBJ2-6; 8 bases match TRBD2. CDR3 length equals 15 residues. Germline CDR1 reads MNHEY; CDR2 reads SVGAGI. Losses at the gene ends were 6 bases for V and 0 bases for J; bases not matched to a gene: 1. The CDR3 region is CASRRGDSGANVLTF. CDR3 nucleotide sequence: TGTGCCAGCAGGCGGGGGGACTCTGGGGCCAACGTCCTGACTTTC.

V is TRBV28 and J is TRBJ2-1; 10 nucleotides match TRBD2. The CDR3 contains 13 residues. The trim removed 3 bases at V and 13 bases at J, leaving 6 bases unmatched. CDR1 is MDHEN, CDR2 SYDVKM, per germline. This CDR3 is CASSLGPSGSQFF. The CDR3 DNA reads TGTGCCAGCAGTTTGGGACCTAGCGGGAGCCAGTTCTTC.

The chain is built from TRBV7-3 and TRBJ2-3, with TRBD2 as a possible D gene (6 bases). Trimming removed 1 base at V and 5 bases at J, with 10 bases between. Germline CDR1 reads SGHTA; CDR2 reads FQGTGA. This CDR3 spans 14 amino acids. CDR3 in amino acids: CASSLRQGGDTQYF. The CDR3 DNA is TGTGCCAGCAGCTTAAGGCAGGGAGGAGATACGCAGTATTTT.

CDR3 sequence reads: CASSFNRDETQYF. The CDR3 bases are TGTGCCAGCAGTTTTAACAGGGATGAGACCCAGTACTTC. This chain connects TRBV28 to TRBJ2-5; D perhaps matches TRBD1 (6 bases). This CDR3 has 13 residues. Looked up from germline, CDR1 is MDHEN and CDR2 is SYDVKM. Trimming removed 3 bases from V and 5 bases from J, with 10 bases in between.

The V gene is TRBV7-9, the J gene TRBJ1-2; a possible D gene is TRBD1 (6 bases). CDR1 and CDR2 from the germline V gene are SEHNR and FQNEAQ (reference sequence). This CDR3 has 12 residues. The V end lost 2 bases, the J end lost 8 bases, and 9 bases lay between the germline ends. Here the CDR3 DNA reads TGTGCCAGCAGCTTAACAGGGTTCGGCTACACCTTC. The encoded protein is CASSLTGFGYTF.

CDR3 sequence (DNA): TGTGCCAGCAGTCCGATAATGATGACAGTCTCCTACGAGCAGTACTTC. Protein product: CASSPIMMTVSYEQYF. The J gene is TRBJ2-7, the V gene TRBV28, with a possible D match to TRBD1 (5 bases). Trimming took 5 bases from V and 0 from J, leaving 17 bases between them. The CDR3 has 16 amino acids. CDR1 and CDR2 (germline): MDHEN, SYDVKM.

J is TRBJ1-4 and V is TRBV6-1; D gene ambiguous. Deletions cut 3 bases from V and 7 bases from J, with 12 bases between. The CDR3 loop spans 14 amino acids. CDR1 is MNHNS, CDR2 SASEGT, per germline. The CDR3 DNA follows: TGTGCCAGCAGTGAGAGAGGAGCTGGTGAAAAACTGTTTTTT. This codes for CASSERGAGEKLFF.

The chain uses TRBV6-5 and TRBJ1-1; possibly TRBD1 for D (6 bases). The CDR3 extends over 15 amino acids. The V end lost 6 bases, the J end lost 4 bases, and 18 bases lay between the germline ends. Per germline, CDR1 MNHEY and CDR2 SVGAGI. The CDR3 protein is CASSRPGGGVTEAFF. The DNA of the CDR3 is TGTGCCAGCAGCCGCCCCGGCGGGGGCGTCACTGAAGCTTTCTTT.